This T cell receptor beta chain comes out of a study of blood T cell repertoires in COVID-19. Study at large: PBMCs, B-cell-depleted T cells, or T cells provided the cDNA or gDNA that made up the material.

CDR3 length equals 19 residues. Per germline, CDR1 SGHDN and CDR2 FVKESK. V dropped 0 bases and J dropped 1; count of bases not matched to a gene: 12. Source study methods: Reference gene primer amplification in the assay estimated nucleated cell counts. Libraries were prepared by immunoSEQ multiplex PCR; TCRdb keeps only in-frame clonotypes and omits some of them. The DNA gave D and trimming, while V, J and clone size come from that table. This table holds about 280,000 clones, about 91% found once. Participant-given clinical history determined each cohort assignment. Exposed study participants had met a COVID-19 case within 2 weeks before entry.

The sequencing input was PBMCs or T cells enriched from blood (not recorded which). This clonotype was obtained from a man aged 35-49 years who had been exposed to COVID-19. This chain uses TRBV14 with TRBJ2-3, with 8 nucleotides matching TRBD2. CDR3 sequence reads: CASSQDLIGRAWGTDTQYF. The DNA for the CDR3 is TGTGCCAGCAGCCAAGATCTAATCGGGAGGGCCTGGGGCACAGATACGCAGTATTTT.